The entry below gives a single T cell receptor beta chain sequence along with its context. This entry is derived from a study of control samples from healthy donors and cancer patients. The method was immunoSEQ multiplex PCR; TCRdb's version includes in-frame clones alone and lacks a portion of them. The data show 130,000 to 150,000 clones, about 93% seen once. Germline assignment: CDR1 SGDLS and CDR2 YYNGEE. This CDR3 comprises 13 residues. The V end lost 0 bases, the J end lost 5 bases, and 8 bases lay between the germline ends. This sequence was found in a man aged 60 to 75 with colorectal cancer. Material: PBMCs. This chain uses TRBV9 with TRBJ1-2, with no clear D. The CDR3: CASSVGSDYGYTF. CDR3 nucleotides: TGTGCCAGCAGCGTAGGTAGTGATTATGGCTACACCTTC.